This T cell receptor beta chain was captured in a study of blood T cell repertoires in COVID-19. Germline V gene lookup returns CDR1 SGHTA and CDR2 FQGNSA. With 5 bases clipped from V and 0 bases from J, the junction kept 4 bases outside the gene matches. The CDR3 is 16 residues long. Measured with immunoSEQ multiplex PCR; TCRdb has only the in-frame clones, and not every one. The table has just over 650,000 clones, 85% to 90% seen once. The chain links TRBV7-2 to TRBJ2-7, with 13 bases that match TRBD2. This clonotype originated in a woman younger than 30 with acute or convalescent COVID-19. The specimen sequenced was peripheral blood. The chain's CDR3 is CASSTTSGGLSYEQYF. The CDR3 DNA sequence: TGTGCCAGCAGCACGACTAGCGGGGGGCTCTCCTACGAGCAGTACTTC. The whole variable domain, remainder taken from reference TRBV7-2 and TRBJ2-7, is GAGVSQSPSNKVTEKGKDVELRCDPISGHTALYWYRQSLGQGLEFLIYFQGNSAPDKSGLPSDRFSAERTGGSVSTLTIQRTQQEDSAVYLCASSTTSGGLSYEQYFGPGTRLTVT.